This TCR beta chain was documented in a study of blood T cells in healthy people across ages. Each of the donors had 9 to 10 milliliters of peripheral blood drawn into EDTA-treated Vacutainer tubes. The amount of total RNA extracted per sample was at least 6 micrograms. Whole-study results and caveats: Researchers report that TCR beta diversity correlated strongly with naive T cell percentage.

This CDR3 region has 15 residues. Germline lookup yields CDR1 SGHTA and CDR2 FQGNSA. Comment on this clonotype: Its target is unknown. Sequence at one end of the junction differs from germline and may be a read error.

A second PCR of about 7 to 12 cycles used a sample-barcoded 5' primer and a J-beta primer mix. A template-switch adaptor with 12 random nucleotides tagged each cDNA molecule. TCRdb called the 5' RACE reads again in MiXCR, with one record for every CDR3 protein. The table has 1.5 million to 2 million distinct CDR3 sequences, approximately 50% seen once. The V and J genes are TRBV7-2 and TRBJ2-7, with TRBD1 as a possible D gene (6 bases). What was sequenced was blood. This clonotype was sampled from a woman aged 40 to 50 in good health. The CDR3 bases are TGTGCCAGCAGCTCAAGAGGTCAGGGGTACTACGGGCAGTACTTC. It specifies CASSSRGQGYYGQYF. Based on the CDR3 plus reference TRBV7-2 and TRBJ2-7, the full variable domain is GAGVSQSPSNKVTEKGKDVELRCDPISGHTALYWYRQSLGQGLEFLIYFQGNSAPDKSGLPSDRFSAERTGGSVSTLTIQRTQQEDSAVYLCASSSRGQGYYGQYFGPGTRLTVT.